This T cell receptor beta chain was identified during a study of breast tumors, draining lymph nodes, adjacent tissues. Study outcomes and limitations: Tumor repertoires ranked between lymph nodes and nontumor tissue in diversity, with V and J gene preferences. Tumor and nontumor repertoires were significantly more similar in luminal-like than in basal-like breast cancer.

This clonotype was seen ten or more times. The antigen is unknown. The CDR3 is 15 amino acids. From germline, CDR1 is DFQATT and CDR2 SNEGSKA (reference sequence). V was clipped by 4 bases and J by 7 bases; unmatched bases: 5. TCRdb passed the multiplex PCR reads through MiXCR, listing each CDR3 protein once. The table lists roughly 14,000 distinct CDR3 sequences, around 47% of them singletons. This clonotype originated in a female donor with breast cancer. Some clones in this sample may be carry-over from other donors' samples. The chain couples TRBV20-1 to TRBJ2-1; 15 bases line up with TRBD2. The sample consisted of tumor-adjacent breast tissue. This CDR3 is CSAMWTSGRVNEQFF. CDR3 in DNA: TGCAGTGCTATGTGGACTAGCGGGAGGGTGAATGAGCAGTTCTTC.